This T cell receptor beta chain was recovered during a study of CD8 T cells in ankylosing spondylitis. The study's findings and limits: Disease-linked clones reportedly concentrated significantly in matched ankylosing spondylitis synovial fluid. The study identified a TCR beta motif of roughly eight highly homologous variants that appeared characteristic of ankylosing spondylitis blood. Peripheral blood held disease-linked clones only at relatively low frequency, and these were CD8+.

Trimming cost V 6 bases and J 8 bases; bases outside gene matches: 10. Germline lookup yields CDR1 DFQATT and CDR2 SNEGSKA (reference sequence). The CDR3 has 14 amino acids. 5'-RACE, quantitative and with molecular barcodes, yielded the TCR beta libraries. TCRdb redid the calling of the 5' RACE reads with MiXCR, one entry per CDR3 protein. Altogether 150,000 or so distinct CDR3 sequences are present, 8.5% to 10% being singletons, with the ten largest covering more than 13%. This clonotype was seen a few times. Its antigen is not identified. The clonotype was recovered from a female donor with ankylosing spondylitis or in good health (not recorded which). Sequencing was done on a sample of blood, either unsorted or a sorted T cell fraction (not recorded which). The rearrangement links TRBV20-1 to TRBJ2-1, with 10 bases that match TRBD2. CDR3 amino acids: CSASGRGILDEQFF. As DNA, the CDR3 is TGCAGTGCAAGCGGGAGGGGGATCTTGGATGAGCAGTTCTTC.